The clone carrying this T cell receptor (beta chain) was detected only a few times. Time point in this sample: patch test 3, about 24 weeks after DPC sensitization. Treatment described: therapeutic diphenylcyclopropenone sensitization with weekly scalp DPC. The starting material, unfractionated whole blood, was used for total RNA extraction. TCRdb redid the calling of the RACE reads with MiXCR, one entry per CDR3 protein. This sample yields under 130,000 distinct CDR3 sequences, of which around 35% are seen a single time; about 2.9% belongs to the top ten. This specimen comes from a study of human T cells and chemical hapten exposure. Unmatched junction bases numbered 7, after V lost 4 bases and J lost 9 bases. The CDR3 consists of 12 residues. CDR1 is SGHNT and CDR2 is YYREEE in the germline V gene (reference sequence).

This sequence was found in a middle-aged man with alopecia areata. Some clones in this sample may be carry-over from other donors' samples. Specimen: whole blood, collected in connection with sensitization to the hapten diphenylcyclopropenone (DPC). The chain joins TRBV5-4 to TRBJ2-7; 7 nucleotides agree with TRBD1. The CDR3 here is CASSRDSTMQYV. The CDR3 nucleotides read TGTGCCAGCAGCCGGGACAGTACGATGCAGTACGTC.